These 25 T cell receptor beta chains share one sample of origin, sequenced in a study of T cells in localized non-small cell lung cancer. Generated by immunoSEQ multiplex PCR, the TCRdb table keeps only in-frame clones and is missing some. The data show over a thousand clones, approximately 20% seen once. The sample in question was normal lung tissue next to the tumor, obtained before any cancer treatment. Every receptor here comes from a male donor aged 60 or over with stage I lung adenocarcinoma.

This clone ranks as medium-sized. The rearrangement links TRBV2 to TRBJ2-7, with D maybe TRBD2 (7 bases). Deletions cut 6 bases from V and 6 bases from J, with 15 bases between. This CDR3 comprises 13 residues. Germline-derived CDR1 and CDR2 are SNHLY and FYNNEI. CDR3 amino acids: CASSGEGGAEQYF. CDR3 DNA sequence: TGTGCCAGCAGCGGGGAAGGGGGGGCCGAGCAGTACTTC.

The chain recombines TRBV5-1 with TRBJ2-3; no clear D gene. The CDR3 length is 14 residues. Trimming removed 1 base at V and 1 base at J, with 7 bases between. CDR1 and CDR2 from the germline V gene are SGHRS and YFSETQ. The CDR3 reads CASSLQVGTDTQYF. CDR3 in DNA: TGCGCCAGCAGCTTGCAGGTGGGCACAGATACGCAGTATTTT.

This clone appeared a few times. The V gene is TRBV9, the J gene TRBJ2-7; TRBD1 agrees at 7 bases. The germline CDR1 and CDR2 sequences are SGDLS and YYNGEE. The junction had 3 bases not matched to a gene; V was cut back by 0 bases and J by 3 bases. The CDR3 extends over 14 amino acids. CDR3 nucleotides: TGTGCCAGCAGCGTAGGGGGGACAGACTACGAGCAGTACTTC. This translates into CASSVGGTDYEQYF.

This chain links TRBV5-1 with TRBJ2-5, with D possibly TRBD1 on 6 matching bases. This CDR3 contains 14 residues. Trimming shortened V by 6 bases and J by 1 base, and 13 bases separated the two germline ends. The germline gives CDR1 SGHRS, CDR2 YFSETQ. This CDR3 is CASTRPGVQETQYF. CDR3 nucleotide sequence: TGCGCCAGCACAAGGCCAGGGGTCCAAGAGACCCAGTACTTC.

V usage is TRBV19 and J usage is TRBJ1-5, with D tentatively TRBD1 (5 bases). CDR1 and CDR2 from the germline V gene are LNHDA and SQIVND (reference sequence). Trimming took 11 bases from V and 3 from J, leaving 8 bases between them. The CDR3 has 11 amino acids. The DNA of the CDR3 is TGTGCCGGAGGGGTCAATCAGCCCCAGCATTTT. As protein: CAGGVNQPQHF.

A few counts support this clone. The chain carries TRBV18 and TRBJ1-3, with D tentatively TRBD1 (5 bases). This CDR3 contains 15 residues. V gave up 0 bases and J gave up 4 bases, with 10 bases separating them. CDR1 and CDR2 (germline): KGHSH, LQKENI. The CDR3 reads CASSPPGATGNTIYF. The CDR3 coding sequence is TGTGCCAGCTCACCACCAGGGGCGACCGGAAACACCATATATTTT.

The chain recombines TRBV18 with TRBJ2-7, with D perhaps TRBD1 (6 bases). The CDR3 extends over 13 amino acids. Trimming pared 2 bases from V and 2 bases from J, leaving 7 bases between. CDR1 KGHSH and CDR2 LQKENI come from the germline V gene. The CDR3 loop reads CASSPGQTYEQYF. The CDR3 DNA sequence: TGTGCCAGCTCACCAGGACAGACCTACGAGCAGTACTTC.

This clone has a handful of counts. This chain connects TRBV19 to TRBJ1-6; TRBD1 might be the D (6 bases). CDR3 size: 14 residues. Germline V gene sequence: CDR1 LNHDA, CDR2 SQIVND (reference sequence). Between the trimmed V and J ends, which lost 6 bases and 8 bases, there was a span of 14 bases. The CDR3 protein is CASRETGDDSPLHF. CDR3 coding DNA: TGTGCCAGTAGGGAGACAGGTGATGATTCACCCCTCCACTTT.

The sample holds a few counts of this clone. V is TRBV11-3 and J is TRBJ2-3; D uncertain. Germline V lookup: CDR1 SGHNT, CDR2 YENEEA. This CDR3 spans 15 amino acids. The V and J ends lost 5 bases and 4 bases respectively, with 16 bases between them. The CDR3 protein is CASSLDPGRADTQYF. CDR3 nucleotide sequence: TGTGCCAGCAGCCTCGACCCTGGACGGGCAGATACGCAGTATTTT.

This clone has only a few counts. This chain links TRBV28 with TRBJ1-5; tentative D call: TRBD1 (6 bases). V was cut by 6 bases and J by 4 bases, with 10 bases left in between. CDR1 is MDHEN and CDR2 is SYDVKM in the germline V gene. The CDR3 totals 13 residues. CDR3 sequence (DNA): TGTGCCAGCAGCAGAGACAGGAATCAGCCCCAGCATTTT. Translating gives CASSRDRNQPQHF.

The chain uses TRBV11-3 and TRBJ2-3, with TRBD2 matching over 7 bases. The CDR3 is 15 residues long. The junction had 9 bases not matched to a gene; V was cut back by 5 bases and J by 4 bases. CDR1 and CDR2 (germline): SGHNT, YENEEA. The CDR3 loop reads CASSPRVAGPDTQYF. The DNA for the CDR3 is TGTGCCAGCAGCCCGCGGGTAGCGGGTCCAGATACGCAGTATTTT.

This clone was seen only a few times. The DNA of the CDR3 is TGTGCCTGGAGTATTTACACTGAAGCTTTCTTT. Protein: CAWSIYTEAFF. The chain is built from TRBV30 and TRBJ1-1; D call uncertain. The CDR3 runs 11 residues. CDR1 is GTSNPN and CDR2 is SVGIG in the germline V gene (reference sequence). The ends were cut back, 2 bases at V and 3 bases at J, with 4 bases in the middle.

About this clone itself: The sample has other DNA sequences that encode this CDR3 too. The chain recombines TRBV6-8 with TRBJ1-6; D gene uncertain. Germline V gene data show CDR1 as MNHGY and CDR2 as SAAAGT. CDR3 length equals 14 residues. V lost 2 bases and J lost 3, with 5 bases in between. As DNA, the CDR3 is TGTGCCAGCAGTTACCTTGACTATAATTCACCCCTCCACTTT. Encoded protein: CASSYLDYNSPLHF.

The chain couples TRBV11-3 to TRBJ2-2; D uncertain. Trimming removed 1 base from V and 1 base from J, with 4 bases in between. CDR1 is SGHNT and CDR2 is YENEEA in the germline V gene. CDR3 length: 14 amino acids. The CDR3 is CASSLGGNTGELFF. DNA of the CDR3: TGTGCCAGCAGCTTAGGTGGGAACACCGGGGAGCTGTTTTTT.

This clone came up a few times. The chain joins TRBV6-8 to TRBJ1-1; tentatively, D is TRBD1 (5 bases). V was clipped by 2 bases and J by 6 bases, with 13 bases between them. This CDR3 has 14 residues. Germline V CDR1 and CDR2: MNHGY, SAAAGT. The CDR3 DNA follows: TGTGCCAGCAGTTACGTCCCAGGGAGGGCTGAAGCTTTCTTT. This sequence encodes CASSYVPGRAEAFF.

Within the sample, this clone is large (0.1 to 1%). This chain joins TRBV6-8 and TRBJ2-3; D assignment may be TRBD1 or TRBD2 (6 bases each). CDR1 MNHGY and CDR2 SAAAGT come from the germline V gene. This CDR3 is built from 13 residues. V lost 6 bases to trimming and J lost 4 bases, with 11 bases between them. This chain's CDR3 is CASSPRGADTQYF. The DNA of the CDR3 is TGTGCCAGCAGCCCTAGGGGGGCAGATACGCAGTATTTT.

The chain combines TRBV18 with TRBJ2-7, with 8 bases fitting TRBD2. Germline CDR1 is KGHSH and CDR2 is LQKENI. CDR3 size: 15 residues. Trimming removed 5 bases from V and 3 bases from J; junction bases left unmatched: 9. The chain's CDR3 is CASSVSGGRNYEQYF. In DNA form, the CDR3 reads TGTGCCAGCTCAGTATCGGGGGGGAGGAACTACGAGCAGTACTTC.

The V call is TRBV19, the J call TRBJ2-5; D remains unclear. Germline V gene data show CDR1 as LNHDA and CDR2 as SQIVND (reference sequence). The CDR3 contains 13 residues. The V end lost 3 bases, the J end lost 2 bases, and 7 bases lay between the germline ends. CDR3 sequence reads: CASSIRGQETQYF. DNA for the CDR3: TGTGCCAGTAGTATTCGCGGTCAAGAGACCCAGTACTTC.

V gene TRBV6-8 combines with J gene TRBJ2-3; TRBD1 might be the D (6 bases). The length of the CDR3 is 14 residues. Trimming removed 6 bases at V and 1 base at J, with 11 bases between. The V gene's germline CDR1 is MNHGY and CDR2 SAAAGT. The CDR3 region has the DNA TGTGCCAGCAGAACTCCAGGGGGCACAGATACGCAGTATTTT. It is translated as CASRTPGGTDTQYF.

This clone has only a few counts. The chain recombines TRBV30 with TRBJ1-6; D is unresolved. Trimming removed 1 base at V and 8 bases at J, with 12 bases between. This CDR3 contains 14 residues. Germline CDR1 is GTSNPN and CDR2 is SVGIG (reference sequence). DNA of the CDR3: TGTGCCTGGAGTGCAGGACTGCTCGATTCACCCCTCCACTTT. Protein sequence: CAWSAGLLDSPLHF.

Only a few counts were recorded for this clone. The V call is TRBV11-3, the J call TRBJ2-1; 9 bases are shared with TRBD1. This CDR3 spans 15 amino acids. Germline CDR1 reads SGHNT; CDR2 reads YENEEA. V was clipped by 3 bases and J by 5 bases; unmatched bases: 5. The CDR3, as DNA: TGTGCCAGCAGCTTCGGACAGGGGTGGGACAATGAGCAGTTCTTC. Residues: CASSFGQGWDNEQFF.

The rearrangement uses TRBV6-8 and TRBJ2-7, with 9 bases fitting TRBD1. Trimming removed 5 bases from V and 4 bases from J; junction bases left unmatched: 3. This CDR3 contains 13 residues. Germline values: CDR1 MNHGY, CDR2 SAAAGT. The CDR3 bases are TGTGCCAGCAGTCTAGGACAGGGGTACGAGCAGTACTTC. Translating it yields CASSLGQGYEQYF.

This clone is a singleton in its sample. This rearrangement joins TRBV14 to TRBJ2-2; TRBD2 matches at 13 bases. V shed 7 bases and J 4 bases; nucleotides not matched to a gene: 12. The CDR3 is 18 residues long. The germline V gene encodes CDR1 SGHDN and CDR2 FVKESK. CDR3 residues: CASTGGLAGPAGTGELFF. CDR3 nucleotide sequence: TGTGCCAGCACCGGGGGACTAGCGGGGCCAGCGGGCACCGGGGAGCTGTTTTTT.

This clone was seen a few times. The chain employs TRBV16 and TRBJ2-2; no clear D gene. V was shortened by 4 bases and J by 4 bases, with 16 bases between the two germline ends. The CDR3 is made up of 16 amino acids. Germline V gene lookup returns CDR1 KGHSY and CDR2 FQNENV. CDR3 in amino acids: CASSPRAGQFTGELFF. CDR3 in DNA: TGTGCCAGCAGCCCTCGGGCAGGTCAATTCACCGGGGAGCTGTTTTTT. Filled out from reference TRBV16 and TRBJ2-2, the complete variable domain reads GEEVAQTPKHLVRGEGQKAKLYCAPIKGHSYVFWYQQVLKNEFKFLISFQNENVFDETGMPKERFSAKCLPNSPCSLEIQATKLEDSAVYFCASSPRAGQFTGELFFGEGSRLTVL.

In this sample, this clone is hyperexpanded (1% or more). The V call is TRBV15, the J call TRBJ1-5; D uncertain. CDR1 is LNHNV, CDR2 YYDKDF, per germline (reference sequence). This CDR3 comprises 18 residues. Trimming stripped 2 bases from V and 0 bases from J, with 17 bases between. CDR3 loop: CATSRKEARRFSNQPQHF. For the CDR3, the DNA is TGTGCCACCAGCAGAAAAGAGGCAAGGCGGTTTAGCAATCAGCCCCAGCATTTT.